The entry that follows covers one T cell receptor beta chain sequence. This record belongs to a study of blood T cell repertoires in COVID-19. In the study overall: Samples representing acute and convalescent COVID-19 were sourced from the United States, Italy and Spain. PBMCs, B-cell-depleted T cells, or T cells were the source of the cDNA or gDNA that made up the material.

As originally analysed: From reference gene primer amplification, estimates of nucleated cell counts were derived. Libraries were prepared by immunoSEQ multiplex PCR; TCRdb keeps only in-frame clonotypes and omits some of them. D and trimming were read from the DNA, whereas the V and J calls and clone size are those reported in that table. The table shows 150,000 to 200,000 clones, with 65% to 85% occurring only once. CDR1 and CDR2 (germline): LGHNA, YNFKEQ. Trimming removed 1 base from V and 8 bases from J; junction bases left unmatched: 9. The CDR3 totals 16 residues. This chain connects TRBV4-2 to TRBJ2-1; 9 nucleotides agree with TRBD2. The specimen was peripheral blood. The receptor was isolated from a man between 60 and 75 years old with active or convalescent COVID-19. The CDR3 DNA reads as TGTGCCAGCAGCCAAGTCACAGCGGGAGGAGGGTATGAGCAGTTCTTC. This codes for CASSQVTAGGGYEQFF.